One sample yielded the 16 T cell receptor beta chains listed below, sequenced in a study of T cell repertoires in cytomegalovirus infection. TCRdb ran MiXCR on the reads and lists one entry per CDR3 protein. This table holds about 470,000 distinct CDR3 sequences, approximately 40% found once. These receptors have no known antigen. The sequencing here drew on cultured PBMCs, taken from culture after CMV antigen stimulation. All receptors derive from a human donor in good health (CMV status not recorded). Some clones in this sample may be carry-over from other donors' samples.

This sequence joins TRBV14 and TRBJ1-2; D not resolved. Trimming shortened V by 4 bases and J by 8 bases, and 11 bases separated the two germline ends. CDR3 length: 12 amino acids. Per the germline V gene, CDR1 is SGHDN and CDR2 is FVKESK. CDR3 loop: CASSPSGIGYTF. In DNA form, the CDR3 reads TGTGCCAGCAGCCCGTCGGGGATCGGCTACACCTTC.

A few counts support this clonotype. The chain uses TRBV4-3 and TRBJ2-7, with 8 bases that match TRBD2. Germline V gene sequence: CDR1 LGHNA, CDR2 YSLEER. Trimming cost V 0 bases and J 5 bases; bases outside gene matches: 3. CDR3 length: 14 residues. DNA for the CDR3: TGCGCCAGCAGCCAAGATGTGACTAGCGACGAGCAGTACTTC. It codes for CASSQDVTSDEQYF.

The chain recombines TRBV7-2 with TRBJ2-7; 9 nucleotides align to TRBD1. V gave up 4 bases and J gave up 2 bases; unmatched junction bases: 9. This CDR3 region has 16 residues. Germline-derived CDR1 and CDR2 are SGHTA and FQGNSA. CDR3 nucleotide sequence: TGTGCCAGCAGCTCCGGGCCAGGACAGGGGCCCTACGAGCAGTACTTC. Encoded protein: CASSSGPGQGPYEQYF.

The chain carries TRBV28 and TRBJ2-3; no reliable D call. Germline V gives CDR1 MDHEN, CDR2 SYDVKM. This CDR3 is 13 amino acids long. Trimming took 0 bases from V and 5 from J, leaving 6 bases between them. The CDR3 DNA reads TGTGCCAGCAGTTTATGGGGGATAGATACGCAGTATTTT. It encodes CASSLWGIDTQYF.

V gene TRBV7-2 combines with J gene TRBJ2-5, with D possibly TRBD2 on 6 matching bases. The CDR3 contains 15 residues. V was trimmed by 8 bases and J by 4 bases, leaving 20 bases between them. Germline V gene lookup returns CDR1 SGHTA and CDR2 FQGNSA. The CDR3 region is CASSLPRISGETQYF. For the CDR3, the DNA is TGTGCCAGCTCCCTCCCGCGTATTAGCGGAGAGACCCAGTACTTC.

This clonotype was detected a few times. The DNA of the CDR3 is TGTGCCAGCAGCTCGCTGAACAGGGAAAAGACCCAGTACTTC. Protein: CASSSLNREKTQYF. The chain links TRBV6-5 to TRBJ2-5; D is possibly TRBD1 (6 bases). Germline V lookup: CDR1 MNHEY, CDR2 SVGAGI. This CDR3 is built from 14 residues. V gave up 6 bases and J gave up 6 bases, with 17 bases separating them.

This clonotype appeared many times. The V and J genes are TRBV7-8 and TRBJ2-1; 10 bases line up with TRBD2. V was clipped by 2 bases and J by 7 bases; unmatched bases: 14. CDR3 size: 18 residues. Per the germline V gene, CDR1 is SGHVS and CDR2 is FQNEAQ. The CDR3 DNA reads TGTGCCAGCAGCTTACGAATAGCGGGAGGCCACCGCAGAAATGAGCAGTTCTTC. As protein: CASSLRIAGGHRRNEQFF.

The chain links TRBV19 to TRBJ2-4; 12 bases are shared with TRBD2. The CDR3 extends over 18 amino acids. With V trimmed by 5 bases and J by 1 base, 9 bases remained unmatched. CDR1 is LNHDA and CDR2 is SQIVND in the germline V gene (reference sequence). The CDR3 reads CASSPSGGAKAAKNIQYF. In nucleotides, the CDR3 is TGTGCCAGTAGTCCTAGCGGGGGGGCGAAGGCGGCCAAAAACATTCAGTACTTC.

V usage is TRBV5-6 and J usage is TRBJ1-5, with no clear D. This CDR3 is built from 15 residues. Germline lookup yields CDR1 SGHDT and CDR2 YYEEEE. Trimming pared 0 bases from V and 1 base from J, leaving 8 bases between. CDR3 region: CASSLAESSNQPQHF. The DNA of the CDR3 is TGTGCCAGCAGCTTGGCGGAATCGAGCAATCAGCCCCAGCATTTT. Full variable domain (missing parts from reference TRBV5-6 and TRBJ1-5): DAGVTQSPTHLIKTRGQQVTLRCSPKSGHDTVSWYQQALGQGPQFIFQYYEEEERQRGNFPDRFSGHQFPNYSSELNVNALLLGDSALYLCASSLAESSNQPQHFGDGTRLSIL.

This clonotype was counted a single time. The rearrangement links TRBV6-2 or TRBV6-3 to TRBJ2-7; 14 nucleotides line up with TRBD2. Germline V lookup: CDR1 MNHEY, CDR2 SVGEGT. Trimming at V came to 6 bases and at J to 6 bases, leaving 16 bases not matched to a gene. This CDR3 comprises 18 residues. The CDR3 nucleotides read TGTGCCAGCAGAATCGTTCGCGGTGGGACTAGCGGGAGTCGCGAGCAGTACTTC. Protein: CASRIVRGGTSGSREQYF.

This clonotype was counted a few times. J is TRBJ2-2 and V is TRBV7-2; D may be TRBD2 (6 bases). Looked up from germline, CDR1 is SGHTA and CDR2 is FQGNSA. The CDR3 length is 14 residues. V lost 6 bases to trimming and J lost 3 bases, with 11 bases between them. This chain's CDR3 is CASRGTGDTGELFF. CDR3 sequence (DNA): TGTGCCAGCAGGGGTACGGGAGACACCGGGGAGCTGTTTTTT.

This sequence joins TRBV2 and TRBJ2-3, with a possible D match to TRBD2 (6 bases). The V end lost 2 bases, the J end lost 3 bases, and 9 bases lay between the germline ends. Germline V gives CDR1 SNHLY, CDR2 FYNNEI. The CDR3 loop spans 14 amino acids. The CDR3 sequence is CASSEWRGTDTQYF. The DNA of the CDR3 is TGTGCCAGCAGTGAATGGCGGGGAACAGATACGCAGTATTTT.

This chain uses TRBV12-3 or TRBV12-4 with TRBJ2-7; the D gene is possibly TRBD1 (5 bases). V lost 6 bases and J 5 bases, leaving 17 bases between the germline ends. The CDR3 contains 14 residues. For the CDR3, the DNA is TGTGCCAGCAGCACTCAGGGCTCAGGCAACGAGCAGTACTTC. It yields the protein CASSTQGSGNEQYF.

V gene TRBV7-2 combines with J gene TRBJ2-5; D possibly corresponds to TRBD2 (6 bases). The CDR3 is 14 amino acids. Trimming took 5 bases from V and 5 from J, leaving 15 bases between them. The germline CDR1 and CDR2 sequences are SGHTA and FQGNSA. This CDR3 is CASSRRALGETQYF. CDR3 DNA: TGTGCCAGCAGCCGGAGGGCCTTAGGGGAGACCCAGTACTTC.

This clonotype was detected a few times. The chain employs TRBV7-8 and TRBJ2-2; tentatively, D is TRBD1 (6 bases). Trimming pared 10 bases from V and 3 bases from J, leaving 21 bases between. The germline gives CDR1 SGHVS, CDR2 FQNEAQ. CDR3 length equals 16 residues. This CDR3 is CATQLRSQGYTGELFF. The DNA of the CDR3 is TGTGCCACCCAGCTTAGGTCCCAGGGGTACACCGGGGAGCTGTTTTTT.

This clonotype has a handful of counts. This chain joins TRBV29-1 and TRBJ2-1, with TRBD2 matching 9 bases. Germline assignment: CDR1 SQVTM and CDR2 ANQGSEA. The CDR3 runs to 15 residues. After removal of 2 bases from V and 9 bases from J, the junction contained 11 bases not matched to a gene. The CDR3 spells CSVETPIAGVGEQFF. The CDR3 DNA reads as TGCAGCGTTGAAACCCCGATAGCGGGAGTCGGTGAGCAGTTCTTC.